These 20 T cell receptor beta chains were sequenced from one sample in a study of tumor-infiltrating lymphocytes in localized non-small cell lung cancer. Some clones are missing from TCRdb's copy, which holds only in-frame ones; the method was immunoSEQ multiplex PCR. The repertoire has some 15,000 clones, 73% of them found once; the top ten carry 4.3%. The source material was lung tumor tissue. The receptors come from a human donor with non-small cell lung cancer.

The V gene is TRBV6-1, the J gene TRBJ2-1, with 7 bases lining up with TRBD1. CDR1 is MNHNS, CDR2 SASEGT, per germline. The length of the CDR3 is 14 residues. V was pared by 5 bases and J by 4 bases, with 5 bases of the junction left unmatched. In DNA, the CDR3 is TGTGCCAGCAGTCCTAGACAGGGTTACAATGAGCAGTTCTTC. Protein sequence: CASSPRQGYNEQFF.

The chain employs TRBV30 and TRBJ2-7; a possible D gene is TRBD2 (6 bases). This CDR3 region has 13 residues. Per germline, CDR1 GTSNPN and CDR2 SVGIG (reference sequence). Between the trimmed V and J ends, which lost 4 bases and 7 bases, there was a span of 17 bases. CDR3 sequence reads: CAWTGTPGDEQYF. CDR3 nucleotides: TGTGCCTGGACCGGGACTCCGGGGGATGAGCAGTACTTC.

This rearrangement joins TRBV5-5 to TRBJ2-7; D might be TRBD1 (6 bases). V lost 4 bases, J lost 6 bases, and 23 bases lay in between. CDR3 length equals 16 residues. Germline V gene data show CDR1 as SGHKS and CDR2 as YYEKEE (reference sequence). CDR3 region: CASSGTRTAPDPEQYF. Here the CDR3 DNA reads TGTGCCAGCAGCGGGACACGGACAGCTCCAGACCCCGAGCAGTACTTC.

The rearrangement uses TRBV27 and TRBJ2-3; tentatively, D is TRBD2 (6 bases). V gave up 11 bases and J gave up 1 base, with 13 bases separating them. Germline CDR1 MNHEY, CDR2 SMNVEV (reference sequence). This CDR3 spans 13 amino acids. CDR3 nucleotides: TGTGCCGGCGGGGAGCCATGCACAGATACGCAGTATTTT. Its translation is CAGGEPCTDTQYF.

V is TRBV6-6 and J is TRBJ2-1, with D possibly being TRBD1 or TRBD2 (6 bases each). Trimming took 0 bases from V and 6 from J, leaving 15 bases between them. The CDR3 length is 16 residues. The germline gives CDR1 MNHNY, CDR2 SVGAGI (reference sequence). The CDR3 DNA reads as TGTGCCAGCAGTTACTCGGTGGAGGGGGGCTCCAATGAGCAGTTCTTC. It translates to CASSYSVEGGSNEQFF.

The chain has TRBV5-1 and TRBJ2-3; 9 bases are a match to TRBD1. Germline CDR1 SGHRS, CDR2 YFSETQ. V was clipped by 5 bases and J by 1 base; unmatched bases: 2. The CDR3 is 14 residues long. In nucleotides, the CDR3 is TGCGCCAGCAGGGACAGGGGTGGCACAGATACGCAGTATTTT. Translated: CASRDRGGTDTQYF.

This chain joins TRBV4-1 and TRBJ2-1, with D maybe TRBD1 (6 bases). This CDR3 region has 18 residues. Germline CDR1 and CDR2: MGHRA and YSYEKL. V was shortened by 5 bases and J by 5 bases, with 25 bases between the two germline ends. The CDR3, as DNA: TGCGCCAGCAGCATAAGACCGCCGCAAGGGACAAGTCACAATGAGCAGTTCTTC. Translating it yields CASSIRPPQGTSHNEQFF.

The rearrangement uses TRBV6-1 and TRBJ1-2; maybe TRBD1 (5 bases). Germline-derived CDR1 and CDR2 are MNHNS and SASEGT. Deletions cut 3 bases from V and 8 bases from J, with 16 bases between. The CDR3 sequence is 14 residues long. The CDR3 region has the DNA TGTGCCAGCAGTGAGGGACTTCCCTCTAGAGGCTACACCTTC. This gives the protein CASSEGLPSRGYTF.

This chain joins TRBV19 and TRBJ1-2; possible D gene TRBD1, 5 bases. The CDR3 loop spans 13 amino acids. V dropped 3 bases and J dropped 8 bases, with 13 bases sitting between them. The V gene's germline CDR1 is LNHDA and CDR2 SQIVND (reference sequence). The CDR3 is CASSIGGLSGYTF. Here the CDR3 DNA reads TGTGCCAGTAGTATCGGGGGACTTTCGGGCTACACCTTC.

Here the CDR3 DNA reads TGTGCCAGCAGCTTAAGAGACGGATTCTACGAGCAGTACTTC. This codes for CASSLRDGFYEQYF. The V and J genes are TRBV7-9 and TRBJ2-5; no clear D gene. The DNA end is more similar to TRBJ2-7, so the J call may be wrong. The CDR3 is 14 residues long. CDR1 is SEHNR and CDR2 is FQNEAQ in the germline V gene (reference sequence).

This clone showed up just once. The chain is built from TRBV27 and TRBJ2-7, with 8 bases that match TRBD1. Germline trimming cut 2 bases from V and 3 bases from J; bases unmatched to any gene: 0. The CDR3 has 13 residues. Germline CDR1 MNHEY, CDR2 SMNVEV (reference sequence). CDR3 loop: CASSLTGGYEQYF. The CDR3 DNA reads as TGTGCCAGCAGTTTAACAGGGGGCTACGAGCAGTACTTC.

Here the CDR3 reads CASSPGGGPGYTF. The CDR3 nucleotides are TGTGCCAGCAGCCCAGGAGGGGGGCCCGGCTACACCTTC. This chain links TRBV11-2 with TRBJ1-2; maybe TRBD1 (6 bases). V lost 5 bases and J 8 bases, leaving 15 bases between the germline ends. There are 13 residues in the CDR3. The germline V gene encodes CDR1 SGHAT and CDR2 FQNNGV. The full variable domain, its missing parts supplied by reference TRBV11-2 and TRBJ1-2, is EAGVAQSPRYKIIEKRQSVAFWCNPISGHATLYWYQQILGQGPKLLIQFQNNGVVDDSQLPKDRFSAERLKGVDSTLKIQPAKLEDSAVYLCASSPGGGPGYTFGSGTRLTVV.

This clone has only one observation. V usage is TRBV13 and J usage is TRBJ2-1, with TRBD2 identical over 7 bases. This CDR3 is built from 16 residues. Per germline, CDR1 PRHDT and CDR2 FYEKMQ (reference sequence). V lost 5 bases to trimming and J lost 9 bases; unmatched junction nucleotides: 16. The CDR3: CASSPLSGREMREQFF. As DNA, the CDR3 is TGTGCCAGCAGCCCCCTGAGTGGGCGGGAGATGCGTGAGCAGTTCTTC.

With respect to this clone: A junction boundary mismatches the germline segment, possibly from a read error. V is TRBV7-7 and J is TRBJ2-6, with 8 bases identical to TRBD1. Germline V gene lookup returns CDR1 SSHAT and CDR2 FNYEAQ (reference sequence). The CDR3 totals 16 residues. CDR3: CASSLHRGSGANVLTF. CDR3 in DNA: TGTGCTAGCAGCTTACACAGGGGGTCGGGGGCCAACGTCCTGACTTTC.

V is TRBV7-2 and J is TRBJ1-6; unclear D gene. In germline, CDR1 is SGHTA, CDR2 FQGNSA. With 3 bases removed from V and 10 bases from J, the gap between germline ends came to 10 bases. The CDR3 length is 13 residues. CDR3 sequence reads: CASSFGSLSPLHF. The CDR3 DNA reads TGTGCCAGCAGCTTTGGCTCTTTATCACCCCTCCACTTT.

CDR3 residues: CASSMALNNQPQHF. In DNA form, the CDR3 reads TGTGCCAGTAGTATGGCCCTTAATAATCAGCCCCAGCATTTT. The rearrangement joins TRBV19 to TRBJ1-5; no firm D call. This CDR3 region has 14 residues. V was shortened by 3 bases and J by 4 bases, with 10 bases between the two germline ends. The V gene's germline CDR1 is LNHDA and CDR2 SQIVND (reference sequence).

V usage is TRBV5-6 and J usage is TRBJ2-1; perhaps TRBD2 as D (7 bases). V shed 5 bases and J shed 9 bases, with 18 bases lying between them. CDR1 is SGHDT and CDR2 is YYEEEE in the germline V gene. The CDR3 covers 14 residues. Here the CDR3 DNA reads TGTGCCAGCAGACGTGGGGGGGCGAGGAGTGAGCAGTTCTTC. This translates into CASRRGGARSEQFF.

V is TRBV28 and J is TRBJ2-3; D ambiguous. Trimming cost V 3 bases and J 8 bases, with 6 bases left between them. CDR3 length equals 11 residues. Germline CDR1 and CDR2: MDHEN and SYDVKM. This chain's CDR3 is CASSFLGTQYF. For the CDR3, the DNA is TGTGCCAGCAGTTTTCTCGGTACGCAGTATTTT.

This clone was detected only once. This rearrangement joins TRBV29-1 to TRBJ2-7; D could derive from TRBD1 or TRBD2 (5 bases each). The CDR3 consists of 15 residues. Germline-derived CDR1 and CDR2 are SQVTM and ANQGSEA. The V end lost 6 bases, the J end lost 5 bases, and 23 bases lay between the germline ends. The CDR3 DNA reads TGCAGCGTATACCCCGCGGGCAGGGAGTCCAACGAGCAGTACTTC. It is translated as CSVYPAGRESNEQYF.

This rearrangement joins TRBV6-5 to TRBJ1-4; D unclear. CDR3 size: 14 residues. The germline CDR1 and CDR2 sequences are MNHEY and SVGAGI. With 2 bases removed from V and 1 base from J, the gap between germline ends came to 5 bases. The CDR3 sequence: CASSYVLTNEKLFF. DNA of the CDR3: TGTGCCAGCAGTTACGTGCTAACTAATGAAAAACTGTTTTTT.